A single TCR beta chain is shown here with its context. The antigen it recognizes is unknown. Base qualities were left out, and no much larger clone turns up one base away. The donors were a few dozen Caucasian individuals from Russia, aged roughly 6 to 100 years, who were systemically healthy. About 10 milliliters of peripheral blood were collected from each donor into EDTA-treated Vacutainer tubes. Ficoll-Paque density-gradient centrifugation was used to isolate PBMCs, with at least 6.5 million obtained per sample. Total RNA, at least 5 micrograms per sample, was extracted from PBMCs with Trizol reagent. The percentages of naive CD45RAhigh/CD27high T cells were determined by flow cytometry on a PBMC aliquot from every donor. Trimming costs V 6 bases and J 5 bases, and their ends lie 26 bases apart. Counted from cysteine to phenylalanine, this CDR3 has 18 amino acids. Of the read, only the CDR3 DNA is kept; its 54 bases are in frame from base 1. The germline V gene yields MNHNS for CDR1 and SASEGT for CDR2.

Library preparation used 5' RACE. For sequencing, an Illumina HiSeq 2500 was employed. A second PCR of roughly 7 to 11 cycles was run with a J-beta primer mix and a sample-barcoded 5' primer. A unique molecular identifier was introduced onto each TCR beta cDNA molecule by a template-switch 5' adaptor carrying 12 random nucleotides. At least 2.5 million CDR3-containing paired-end reads were obtained from each sample. All of the RNA was converted into first-strand cDNA using the Mint cDNA synthesis kit, with a TRBC-specific oligonucleotide serving as the primer. Following uracil-DNA glycosylase treatment, all cDNA underwent a first 18-cycle PCR with the universal primers M1SS and BC2_uni_R. The study's processing was this. Normalization of each sample was performed by random selection of 1 million high-quality reads, each carrying a distinct molecular identifier. Reads sharing molecular identifiers were discarded rather than binned into consensus sequences. MiTCR, with a Q25 quality threshold and the strictest error-elimination algorithm, was used for CDR3 identification, clonotype clustering and error correction. Lower-bound total TCR beta diversity was estimated with a nonparametric unseen species model using Euler transformation. TCRdb trimmed the raw reads at Q25, called clones with MiXCR and kept productive beta chains. Rows with one shared CDR3 protein collapse into an entry with the most common genes and DNA. The V and J calls reflect TCRdb's pipeline rather than the authors' work. The sample has about 1,800,000 distinct CDR3 sequences on record, 28% of them singletons. Roughly 8% of the sample is in the top ten clones.

The entry originates in a study of blood T cells in healthy people across ages (dated by TCRdb to the mid-2010s). For the study in its entirety: In model experiments, roughly one uniquely barcoded TCR beta cDNA molecule per two T cells was captured by template switching. The study analyzed two additional independent replicas of 1 million unique cDNA reads from the same blood draw for two donors, one aged 18 to 29 and one aged 80 or older. To avoid experimental bias, donors of different ages were spread randomly across the sequencing lanes. Donors were grouped into four age groups: young (average 16 years), middle-aged (roughly 40), aged (around 62) and long-lived (over 80). Using deep sequencing normalized with unique cDNA molecular identifiers, the study measured how TCR beta repertoire diversity changes with age. Findings and caveats that apply to the study as a whole: Since profiling was done on bulk unsorted PBMCs, naive and antigen-experienced compartments could not be conclusively compared. Observed TCR beta diversity correlated strongly with the percentage of naive T cells measured by flow cytometry. Estimates of total diversity from one million sequenced T cells were regarded as lower bounds and underestimates. Observed TCR beta diversity per million T cells fell roughly linearly with age, and a significant reduction was already apparent by age around 44. The long-lived group showed more naive CD4+ T cells, fewer expanded clones and increased TCR diversity than the aged group, suggesting age selection. Donor CMV infection status was unknown, potentially confounding age-related changes in expanded clonotypes.

This TCR was recovered from a young woman in good health. The chain joins TRBV6-1 to TRBJ2-1, and TRBD1 may be the D gene, going by 6 matching bases. Sequencing input: blood. The CDR3 here reads CASSPSRAGRGTHNEQFF. The nucleotides read TGTGCCAGCAGCCCAAGCCGGGCAGGAAGGGGGACACACAATGAGCAGTTCTTC.